The rows below give T cell receptor beta chains drawn from one sample of a study of blood T cell repertoires in COVID-19. The assay was immunoSEQ multiplex PCR, and TCRdb's table has in-frame clones only and misses some. The table records around 250,000 clones, under 90% of them present only once. Specimen: PBMCs or T cells enriched from blood (not recorded which). The receptors shown here come from a man between 25 and 39 years old with acute COVID-19. Each CDR3 is given with its conserved first and last residue. Expanded clones get a size class; other rows say once, few or many, or leave the size out.

clone size: NA; J gene: TRBJ1-4; V gene: TRBV5-1; CDR3 protein: CASSPEGEKLFF
clone size: NA; J gene: TRBJ2-2; V gene: TRBV6-5; CDR3 protein: CATLGGNTGELFF
clone size: NA; J gene: TRBJ2-3; V gene: TRBV5-1; CDR3 protein: CASSLEGGRADTQYF
clone size: NA; J gene: TRBJ1-5; V gene: TRBV23-1; CDR3 protein: CASSVIYIGGNQPQHF
clone size: NA; J gene: TRBJ2-5; V gene: TRBV27; CDR3 protein: CASSAPGLDRWQETQYF
clone size: NA; J gene: TRBJ2-5; V gene: TRBV28; CDR3 protein: CASRRTQGLAGETQYF
clone size: NA; J gene: TRBJ1-2; V gene: TRBV5-4; CDR3 protein: CASSPTGGSTGYTF
clone size: NA; J gene: TRBJ2-2; V gene: TRBV11-3; CDR3 protein: CASSPRQVGTGELFF
clone size: NA; J gene: TRBJ2-1; V gene: TRBV4-3; CDR3 protein: CASSQDILAGAYNEQFF
clone size: NA; J gene: TRBJ2-2; V gene: TRBV29-1; CDR3 protein: CSVSGQGRTGELFF
clone size: NA; J gene: TRBJ1-1; V gene: TRBV6-5; CDR3 protein: CASRPGGTEAFF
clone size: NA; J gene: TRBJ1-4; V gene: TRBV7-9; CDR3 protein: CASSQRQGGEKLFF
clone size: NA; J gene: TRBJ2-2; V gene: TRBV28; CDR3 protein: CASSIRTGTGELFF
clone size: NA; J gene: TRBJ2-1; V gene: TRBV19; CDR3 protein: CASSALRGGASFFEQFF
clone size: NA; J gene: TRBJ2-5; V gene: TRBV9; CDR3 protein: CASSAGPDRALETQYF
clone size: NA; J gene: TRBJ2-3; V gene: TRBV7-8; CDR3 protein: CASSFPGNTQYF
clone size: NA; J gene: TRBJ1-3; V gene: TRBV11-2; CDR3 protein: CASSLGGNGNTIYF
clone size: NA; J gene: TRBJ1-4; V gene: TRBV28; CDR3 protein: CASSSLPYEKLFF
clone size: NA; J gene: TRBJ2-3; V gene: TRBV15; CDR3 protein: CATSPRGGRTDTQYF
clone size: once; J gene: TRBJ1-2; V gene: TRBV19; CDR3 protein: CASRQTNYGYTF
clone size: NA; J gene: TRBJ1-4; V gene: TRBV7-8; CDR3 protein: CASSSPLAGANEKLFF
clone size: once; J gene: TRBJ2-2; V gene: TRBV11-2; CDR3 protein: CASSLLFGGRAEELFF
clone size: few; J gene: TRBJ1-4; V gene: TRBV5-1; CDR3 protein: CASSLQGGPTNEKLFF
clone size: NA; J gene: TRBJ1-4; V gene: TRBV18; CDR3 protein: CASSRQETNEKLFF
clone size: NA; J gene: TRBJ2-1; V gene: TRBV3-1/TRBV3-2; CDR3 protein: CASSQAAAGGPGNEQFF
clone size: NA; J gene: TRBJ2-1; V gene: TRBV9; CDR3 protein: CASSPRGGYDEQFF